The rows below give T cell receptor beta chains drawn from one sample of a study of metastatic and nonmetastatic thyroid tumors. TCRdb re-called the PCR reads via MiXCR. The table includes some 28,000 clones, less than 4% detected once. Input material: blood. The origin of the receptors is a male donor with papillary thyroid cancer or a benign thyroid nodule (not recorded which). Some clones in this sample may be carry-over from other donors' samples. Both conserved end residues are part of each CDR3. The D gene is left open where the match is weak. Clone size is given for some rows only: seen once, a few or many times, or a class if the clone is expanded.

clone size,D gene,J gene,V gene,CDR3 protein,CDR3 DNA
few,TRBD1,TRBJ2-6,TRBV7-9,CASSTTGDPGANVLTF,TGTGCCAGCAGCACTACAGGGGATCCGGGGGCCAACGTCCTGACTTTC
many,.,TRBJ2-3,TRBV2,CASNGVFTDTQYF,TGTGCCAGCAATGGAGTCTTCACAGATACGCAGTATTTT
few,.,TRBJ1-2,TRBV30,CAWKLPGVNIYTF,TGTGCCTGGAAACTCCCAGGGGTCAACATCTACACCTTC
medium-sized,TRBD2,TRBJ2-7,TRBV11-2,CASSLVSSGSVYEQYF,TGTGCCAGCAGCTTAGTTTCTAGCGGGAGCGTCTACGAGCAGTACTTC
few,TRBD2,TRBJ2-1,TRBV6-4,CASSCISGNEQFF,TGTGCCAGCAGTTGTATTAGCGGGAATGAGCAGTTCTTC
many,TRBD2,TRBJ2-3,TRBV29-1,CSVEDRLAGVTDTQYF,TGCAGCGTTGAAGATAGGCTAGCGGGGGTCACAGATACGCAGTATTTT
medium-sized,TRBD1,TRBJ2-7,TRBV6-5,CASSYSDRSYEQYF,TGTGCCAGCAGTTACTCGGACAGGTCGTACGAGCAGTACTTC
.,.,TRBJ1-2,TRBV19,CASRWTSLRGYGYTF,TGTGCCAGCCGATGGACATCTCTCAGGGGCTATGGCTACACCTTC
few,.,TRBJ2-1,TRBV11-3,CASSLDLLGQYNEQFF,TGTGCCAGCAGCTTAGATCTCTTAGGCCAGTACAATGAGCAGTTCTTC
.,TRBD2,TRBJ2-3,TRBV18,CASSHPGLAGSDTQYF,TGTGCCAGCTCGCATCCGGGACTAGCGGGATCAGATACGCAGTATTTT
few,TRBD2,TRBJ2-1,TRBV6-1,CASGGGANEQFF,TGTGCCAGCGGGGGGGGTGCGAATGAGCAGTTCTTC
many,TRBD1,TRBJ2-7,TRBV13,CASSFRGFHEQYF,TGTGCCAGCAGCTTCAGGGGGTTCCACGAGCAGTACTTC
many,.,TRBJ2-1,TRBV4-3,CASSQESGADYNEQFF,TGCGCCAGCAGCCAAGAAAGTGGAGCGGATTACAATGAGCAGTTCTTC
many,.,TRBJ2-1,TRBV9,CASSVLGGLHNNEQFF,TGTGCCAGCAGCGTATTGGGGGGACTGCACAACAATGAGCAGTTCTTC
few,.,TRBJ2-7,TRBV7-2,CASSLGDSSSEQYF,TGTGCCAGCAGCTTAGGGGACTCTAGCTCCGAGCAGTACTTC
medium-sized,.,TRBJ2-1,TRBV6-1,CASSPHLAPSSYNEQFF,TGTGCCAGCAGTCCCCATCTAGCGCCAAGCTCCTACAATGAGCAGTTCTTC
.,.,TRBJ2-2,TRBV15,CAARGVGTRGLFF,TGTGCCGCCAGGGGGGTAGGGACCAGGGGGCTGTTTTTT
.,.,TRBJ2-7,TRBV28,CASSLSRGEQYF,TGTGCCAGCAGTTTATCGCGGGGCGAGCAGTACTTC